Listed below are T cell receptor beta chains from one sample, sequenced in a study of blood T cells in healthy people across ages. TCRdb recomputed calls from the 5' RACE reads with MiXCR, one row per CDR3 protein. This sample has about 760,000 distinct CDR3 sequences, with 20% to 25% found just once. The same data also contributed to another study, on T cells of mothers and their children.

The sample consisted of blood. These receptors originate from a boy between 5 and 17 years old in good health. The CDR3 runs from the conserved cysteine through the conserved F or W. Each record gives: V gene, J gene, clone size, CDR3 protein. Clone size is shown for a subset of rows, as once, few, many or a class of expanded clone.

TRBV29-1,TRBJ2-1,.,CSVGASGSLEQFF
TRBV7-9,TRBJ2-1,.,CASSFGTASNEQFF
TRBV20-1,TRBJ2-5,.,CSVFPGQETQYF
TRBV19,TRBJ2-3,few,CASMGLATTDTQYF
TRBV2,TRBJ1-3,few,CATKPGVYGNTIYF
TRBV6-6,TRBJ1-4,few,CASQMGGGEKLFF
TRBV6-6,TRBJ2-5,.,CASLLGETYQETQYF
TRBV21-1,TRBJ2-3,many,CASPQRQASTDTQYF
TRBV28,TRBJ2-4,.,CASSLGGAAKNIQYF
TRBV19,TRBJ1-2,.,CASSTGTGGYTF
TRBV5-1,TRBJ2-1,once,CASSLRDRVNNEQFF
TRBV7-9,.,few,CASSPTGPTYEQYF
TRBV3-1,TRBJ2-2,.,CATRGDIRGELFF
TRBV19,TRBJ2-7,.,CASRRTGFPYEQYF
TRBV29-1,TRBJ1-3,.,CSVEVGMFAGNTIYF
TRBV14,TRBJ1-3,.,CASSQYISGNTIYF
TRBV2,TRBJ2-2,.,CASSERGNTGELFF
TRBV29-1,TRBJ1-5,many,CSVDTGGGQPQHF
TRBV7-2,TRBJ2-1,.,CATTWSSYNEQFF
TRBV12-5,TRBJ2-7,few,CASGLGTGGGYEQYF
TRBV10-3,TRBJ2-1,.,CAISERQGISYNEQFF
TRBV2,TRBJ2-1,.,CASSVLREGPYNEQFF
TRBV10-3,TRBJ2-7,.,CAISPGVADSYEQYF
TRBV7-2,TRBJ2-7,.,CASSRLAGSSTHF
TRBV7-9,TRBJ2-2,many,CASSSRAGELFF
TRBV4-2,TRBJ1-1,.,CASSQERFGTEAFF
TRBV9,TRBJ2-5,.,CASSSSNPPPTQYF
TRBV5-1,.,few,CASAGGTSFWDEQFF